One sample yielded the 7 T cell receptor beta chains listed below, sequenced in a study of OX40 agonist ivuxolimab in advanced cancers. Assay used: immunoSEQ multiplex PCR; TCRdb lists only in-frame clones, some missing. The repertoire includes more than 60,000 clones, over 75% of them detected once, and around an eighth sits in the top ten. This material consisted of CD4+ or CD8+ T cells sorted from blood, taken in a trial of the OX40 agonist ivuxolimab. These receptors all come from an adult with an advanced solid tumor such as melanoma, head and neck, liver or kidney cancer.

The chain is built from TRBV9 and TRBJ2-1; 15 bases map to TRBD2. The V gene end was trimmed by 2 bases and the J gene end by 1 base; junction bases not matched to a gene: 10. Germline lookup yields CDR1 SGDLS and CDR2 YYNGEE. The CDR3 runs 20 residues. CDR3 residues: CASSVLSGTSGGLSYNEQFF. The CDR3, as DNA: TGTGCCAGCAGCGTCTTAAGTGGGACTAGCGGGGGGCTATCCTACAATGAGCAGTTCTTC.

The chain links TRBV6-1 to TRBJ2-7; D ambiguous. The CDR3 runs to 14 residues. V gave up 7 bases and J gave up 2 bases, with 15 bases separating them. Looked up from germline, CDR1 is MNHNS and CDR2 is SASEGT. Here the CDR3 reads CASITRYEAYEQYF. In DNA form, the CDR3 reads TGTGCCAGCATCACCCGCTATGAAGCCTACGAGCAGTACTTC.

The chain employs TRBV11-3 and TRBJ2-7; 8 bases map to TRBD1. Per germline, CDR1 SGHNT and CDR2 YENEEA. This CDR3 has 13 amino acids. The trim removed 4 bases at V and 3 bases at J, leaving 2 bases unmatched. In nucleotides, the CDR3 is TGTGCCAGCAGCTCAGGGACAGGCTACGAGCAGTACTTC. This gives the protein CASSSGTGYEQYF.

The chain employs TRBV7-8 and TRBJ2-6, with D possibly matching TRBD1 (6 bases). Germline assignment: CDR1 SGHVS and CDR2 FQNEAQ. V lost 5 bases and J 4 bases, leaving 18 bases between the germline ends. This CDR3 contains 17 residues. The CDR3: CASSGRGLLRGANVLTF. The CDR3 region has the DNA TGTGCCAGCAGCGGCAGGGGTTTGCTAAGGGGGGCCAACGTCCTGACTTTC.

This chain links TRBV5-5 with TRBJ2-7; TRBD2 agrees at 9 bases. J was trimmed by 3 bases and V by 2 bases; bases with no gene match: 6. Germline CDR1 and CDR2: SGHKS and YYEKEE (reference sequence). The CDR3 spans 15 residues. CDR3 in amino acids: CASSFLAGTYYEQYF. DNA of the CDR3: TGTGCCAGCAGCTTCCTAGCGGGGACATACTACGAGCAGTACTTC.

The V call is TRBV29-1, the J call TRBJ2-7; D is unclear. CDR3 length: 13 residues. Germline CDR1 is SQVTM and CDR2 is ANQGSEA. The V gene lost 4 bases and the J gene lost 1 base, with 11 bases spanning the gap. The CDR3 protein is CSVVAAQSYEQYF. The CDR3 region has the DNA TGCAGCGTTGTGGCCGCCCAATCCTACGAGCAGTACTTC.

The chain has TRBV27 and TRBJ2-7, with TRBD2 matching 7 bases. CDR1 and CDR2 from the germline V gene are MNHEY and SMNVEV (reference sequence). V shed 5 bases, J shed 2 bases, and the junction held 6 bases outside the gene matches. The CDR3 runs to 14 residues. CDR3 nucleotides: TGTGCCAGCAGTCAGCTAGCGGCCACCTACGAGCAGTACTTC. The encoded protein is CASSQLAATYEQYF.